One sample yielded the 13 T cell receptor beta chains listed below, sequenced in a study of read filtering for tumor transcriptome and immune sequencing. Molecular barcoded adaptors covering alpha/delta and beta/gamma chains were used on roughly 400 ng RNA. TCRdb re-called the reads through MiXCR, storing one row per CDR3 protein. The sample lists roughly 35,000 distinct CDR3 sequences; roughly 15% were seen once. What was sequenced was a population of CD138-negative cells sorted from bone marrow. The receptors shown here come from a donor at least 40 years old with multiple myeloma.

This clonotype was picked up a small number of times. V is TRBV19 and J is TRBJ2-7; 10 nucleotides agree with TRBD2. V was pared by 5 bases and J by 0 bases, with 16 bases of the junction left unmatched. CDR1 LNHDA and CDR2 SQIVND come from the germline V gene (reference sequence). The CDR3 loop spans 19 amino acids. The CDR3: CASSLKDRASGRASYEQYF. In nucleotides, the CDR3 is TGTGCCAGTAGTCTTAAAGACAGGGCGAGCGGGAGGGCCTCCTACGAGCAGTACTTC.

This clonotype has a handful of counts. The chain carries TRBV6-2 or TRBV6-3 and TRBJ2-1, with TRBD1 as a possible D gene (5 bases). V was pared by 2 bases and J by 5 bases, with 19 bases between. CDR3 length: 17 amino acids. Germline V gene sequence: CDR1 MNHEY, CDR2 SVGEGT. CDR3 DNA sequence: TGTGCCAGCAGTTACCGGCAGGGCCAAGCCCACAACAATGAGCAGTTCTTC. Its protein is CASSYRQGQAHNNEQFF.

This clonotype has only a few counts. The chain joins TRBV5-4 to TRBJ2-3; D is perhaps TRBD1 (6 bases). The CDR3 length is 15 residues. Germline assignment: CDR1 SGHNT and CDR2 YYREEE (reference sequence). The V end lost 2 bases, the J end lost 2 bases, and 12 bases lay between the germline ends. CDR3 DNA: TGTGCCAGCAGCTTCCTACAGGGATACACAGATACGCAGTATTTT. Its translation is CASSFLQGYTDTQYF.

This clonotype is a singleton in its sample. The V call is TRBV6-2 or TRBV6-3, the J call TRBJ2-1; 7 nucleotides match TRBD2. Per the germline V gene, CDR1 is MNHEY and CDR2 is SVGEGT. J was trimmed by 7 bases and V by 10 bases; bases with no gene match: 19. The length of the CDR3 is 16 residues. This chain's CDR3 is CANTTVLMAGGNEQFF. The CDR3 DNA reads TGTGCCAACACGACAGTTCTGATGGCCGGGGGGAATGAGCAGTTCTTC.

In this sample, this clonotype is medium-sized. The rearrangement joins TRBV11-2 to TRBJ2-1; no clear D gene. Germline loops: CDR1 SGHAT, CDR2 FQNNGV. Trimming shortened V by 5 bases and J by 0 bases, and 8 bases separated the two germline ends. The CDR3 spans 14 residues. The CDR3 spells CASSPSSSYNEQFF. The DNA for the CDR3 is TGTGCCAGCAGCCCTTCTAGCTCCTACAATGAGCAGTTCTTC.

This clonotype was observed at least ten times. With a much larger clone just one base away, this may be a read error. The chain links TRBV20-1 to TRBJ2-1; D possibly corresponds to TRBD2 (5 bases). This CDR3 has 14 amino acids. Germline assignment: CDR1 DFQATT and CDR2 SNEGSKA (reference sequence). CDR3 in amino acids: CSAQVAPATNGQFF. Written as DNA, the CDR3 is TGCAGTGCCCAGGTAGCGCCCGCTACCAATGGGCAGTTCTTC.

This clonotype was recorded a few times. A much more abundant neighbour one base away suggests this may be a read error. The genes are TRBV29-1 and TRBJ2-7, with a weak D call TRBD1 (7 bases). CDR3 length equals 16 residues. The germline V gene has CDR1 SQVTM and CDR2 ANQGSEA. The DNA for the CDR3 is TGCAGCGTTGTTGGAGGGGGCGGGCTGGGAGCCTACGGGCAGTACTTC. Translation gives CSVVGGGGLGAYGQYF.

This clonotype was seen many times. The chain recombines TRBV6-6 with TRBJ2-7, with TRBD1 matching 8 bases. This CDR3 comprises 15 residues. CDR1 MNHNY and CDR2 SVGAGI come from the germline V gene (reference sequence). Trimming cost V 8 bases and J 6 bases; bases outside gene matches: 15. Here the CDR3 reads CASRREAGGPTEQYF. The CDR3 DNA reads as TGTGCCAGCCGTAGGGAGGCAGGGGGCCCCACCGAGCAGTACTTC.

The chain uses TRBV20-1 and TRBJ2-7; no clear D. V lost 0 bases and J lost 5, with 8 bases in between. Germline-derived CDR1 and CDR2 are DFQATT and SNEGSKA (reference sequence). The CDR3 extends over 12 amino acids. The DNA of the CDR3 is TGCAGTGCTAGAGATCTGGGGAACGAGCAGTACTTC. This sequence encodes CSARDLGNEQYF.

To note about this clonotype: A much larger clone lies one base from this, so it may be a read error. V and J are TRBV7-4 and TRBJ2-7, with D hard to call. There are 15 residues in the CDR3. In germline, CDR1 is SGHVT, CDR2 SQSDAQ. The CDR3 region has the DNA TGTGCCAGCAGCTCCACCGGCGGCGGTATCCACGAGCAGCACTTC. This codes for CASSSTGGGIHEQHF.

This clonotype was seen repeatedly, ten times or more. CDR3 loop: CASSGGGVSYGYTF. In DNA form, the CDR3 reads TGCGCCAGCAGCGGAGGCGGAGTCAGCTATGGCTACACCTTC. The rearrangement links TRBV5-1 to TRBJ1-2, with D unresolved. The ends were cut back, 4 bases at V and 4 bases at J, with 14 bases in the middle. The germline CDR1 and CDR2 sequences are SGHRS and YFSETQ. CDR3 size: 14 residues.

In its sample, this clonotype was seen many times. The V call is TRBV2, the J call TRBJ1-5; 8 bases align to TRBD1. CDR3 length equals 14 residues. The germline V gene has CDR1 SNHLY and CDR2 FYNNEI. V lost 6 bases to trimming and J lost 6 bases; unmatched junction nucleotides: 7. As DNA, the CDR3 is TGTGCCAGCAGCTTTGGGACAGGTGGTCAGCCCCAGCATTTT. It translates to CASSFGTGGQPQHF.

This clonotype was counted at least ten times. V is TRBV7-2 and J is TRBJ2-3, with D perhaps matching TRBD2 (6 bases). Germline V gene sequence: CDR1 SGHTA, CDR2 FQGNSA. V was pared by 1 base and J by 6 bases, with 11 bases between. The CDR3 totals 14 residues. CDR3 sequence (DNA): TGTGCCAGCAGCTTAGGGAGGGGCCGGGATACGCAGTATTTT. Its translation: CASSLGRGRDTQYF. The whole variable domain, filled in from reference TRBV7-2 and TRBJ2-3, reads GAGVSQSPSNKVTEKGKDVELRCDPISGHTALYWYRQSLGQGLEFLIYFQGNSAPDKSGLPSDRFSAERTGGSVSTLTIQRTQQEDSAVYLCASSLGRGRDTQYFGPGTRLTVL.